A selection of T cell receptor beta chains follows, all from one sample in a study of T-cell memory formation after mild COVID-19. TCRdb called the 5' RACE reads again in MiXCR, with one record for every CDR3 protein. The sample records approximately 290,000 distinct CDR3 sequences, approximately 16% being singletons. The material sequenced was PBMCs or a T cell subset sorted from them (not recorded which). The origin of the receptors is a man aged 18-30 years who had mild COVID-19 (a few samples of this study predate the infection). Cell type and time point are not known. CDR3s include the opening cysteine and the closing phenylalanine or tryptophan. The D gene is left open where the match is weak. Part of the rows lack a size; the others show once, few, many or a class for expanded clones.

DNA: TGCGCCAGCAGCCAAGTACGCAGCGGGGGCACAGATACGCAGTATTTT; CDR3: CASSQVRSGGTDTQYF; length: 16; V: TRBV4-1; J: TRBJ2-3; D: TRBD2; size: NA
DNA: TGTGCCAGCAGCCCCAGACAGGGTTACGGCACTGAAGCTTTCTTT; CDR3: CASSPRQGYGTEAFF; length: 15; V: TRBV6-6; J: TRBJ1-1; D: TRBD1; size: few
DNA: TGTGCCAGCAGCTTGCAGCAAAACATTCAGTACTTC; CDR3: CASSLQQNIQYF; length: 12; V: TRBV5-5; J: TRBJ2-4; D: NA; size: few
DNA: TGTGCCAGCAGCCCCGGAGGCCCTCAGGGATCCCAAGAGACCCAGTACTTC; CDR3: CASSPGGPQGSQETQYF; length: 17; V: TRBV7-2; J: TRBJ2-5; D: NA; size: NA
DNA: TGTGCCATCAGCGCCCAGGGGGTGGCCCTCCACTTT; CDR3: CAISAQGVALHF; length: 12; V: TRBV10-3; J: TRBJ1-6; D: TRBD1; size: few
DNA: TGTGCCAGCAGCCTAACAGGGGAGGAAAAACTGTTTTTT; CDR3: CASSLTGEEKLFF; length: 13; V: TRBV7-6; J: TRBJ1-4; D: TRBD1; size: few
DNA: TGCGCCAGCACCAATAGCGGGGACCGCACAGATACGCAGTATTTT; CDR3: CASTNSGDRTDTQYF; length: 15; V: TRBV5-1; J: TRBJ2-3; D: TRBD2; size: NA
DNA: TGTGCCAGCAGTGCAGGGGGCAGACGGGATGGCTACACCTTC; CDR3: CASSAGGRRDGYTF; length: 14; V: TRBV25-1; J: TRBJ1-2; D: TRBD1; size: few
DNA: TGTGCCAGCAGCTCCTGGGGTTCGTCCGACGAGCAGTACTTC; CDR3: CASSSWGSSDEQYF; length: 14; V: TRBV7-9; J: TRBJ2-7; D: NA; size: NA
DNA: TGTGCCAGCAGTTTTGCAGAAGGGGCTAGGTACGAGCAGTACTTC; CDR3: CASSFAEGARYEQYF; length: 15; V: TRBV12-3/TRBV12-4; J: TRBJ2-7; D: NA; size: few
DNA: TGCGCCAGCAGCTTGCCGACAGCGAACACCGGGGAGCTGTTTTTT; CDR3: CASSLPTANTGELFF; length: 15; V: TRBV5-1; J: TRBJ2-2; D: NA; size: NA
DNA: TGTGCCAGCAGCCAAGATTACCCCAGGGGCAATGAGCAGTTCTTC; CDR3: CASSQDYPRGNEQFF; length: 15; V: TRBV4-2; J: TRBJ2-1; D: NA; size: few
DNA: TGCAGTGCTAGAGTGTCACCGGGACAGTATACCTCAGCTAACTATGGCTACACCTTC; CDR3: CSARVSPGQYTSANYGYTF; length: 19; V: TRBV20-1; J: TRBJ1-2; D: TRBD1; size: NA
DNA: TGCGCCAGCGGGGATGGGTTAGGAGAGACCCAGTACTTC; CDR3: CASGDGLGETQYF; length: 13; V: TRBV5-1; J: TRBJ2-5; D: NA; size: few
DNA: TGCGCCAGCAGCTTGGACCGGGGGTTGAACACTGAAGCTTTCTTT; CDR3: CASSLDRGLNTEAFF; length: 15; V: TRBV5-1; J: TRBJ1-1; D: NA; size: few
DNA: TGTGCCATCAGTGATCAGGGGACGGAGACCCAGTACTTC; CDR3: CAISDQGTETQYF; length: 13; V: TRBV10-3; J: TRBJ2-5; D: NA; size: few
DNA: TGCAGTGCGACCGACAGGGGCCCCTTGGATTCACCCCTCCACTTT; CDR3: CSATDRGPLDSPLHF; length: 15; V: TRBV20-1; J: TRBJ1-6; D: TRBD1; size: NA
DNA: TGTGCCAGCAGCTTAGCCCAGGGGACTGGAAACACCATATATTTT; CDR3: CASSLAQGTGNTIYF; length: 15; V: TRBV7-9; J: TRBJ1-3; D: NA; size: once
DNA: TGTGCCACCCTGGGACAGGGGGGGACAGATACGCAGTATTTT; CDR3: CATLGQGGTDTQYF; length: 14; V: TRBV27; J: TRBJ2-3; D: TRBD1; size: NA
DNA: TGTGCCAGCAGCCAAGAGGGGACAGTTCAAGAGACCCAGTACTTC; CDR3: CASSQEGTVQETQYF; length: 15; V: TRBV3-1; J: TRBJ2-5; D: TRBD1; size: few
DNA: TGTGCCAGCAGCCTGGGTCCCCAAAACACCGGGGAGCTGTTTTTT; CDR3: CASSLGPQNTGELFF; length: 15; V: TRBV6-5; J: TRBJ2-2; D: NA; size: NA
DNA: TGTGCCAGCAGCTTAGCGGGGGGGTTCGGCGAGCAGTACTTC; CDR3: CASSLAGGFGEQYF; length: 14; V: TRBV7-2; J: TRBJ2-7; D: TRBD2; size: NA
DNA: TGCGCCAGCAGCCCCGGGGGAATCGAGCAGTACTTC; CDR3: CASSPGGIEQYF; length: 12; V: TRBV4-1; J: TRBJ2-7; D: NA; size: few
DNA: TGTGCCAGCAGCCCGAAGGTGGAACAGGGCCATGAGCAGTTCTTC; CDR3: CASSPKVEQGHEQFF; length: 15; V: TRBV5-6; J: TRBJ2-1; D: NA; size: few
DNA: TGTGCCAGCAGCTTAACGCGGGGGGGCCCGTTCTTC; CDR3: CASSLTRGGPFF; length: 12; V: TRBV7-9; J: TRBJ2-1; D: TRBD2; size: many
DNA: TGTGCCAGCACCTCGACCCCTGTGGGTACGCAGTATTTT; CDR3: CASTSTPVGTQYF; length: 13; V: TRBV7-9; J: TRBJ2-3; D: NA; size: NA
DNA: TGTGCCAGCAGCTTCGGGGGGCTCAACGAGCAGTACTTC; CDR3: CASSFGGLNEQYF; length: 13; V: TRBV5-5; J: TRBJ2-7; D: NA; size: NA
DNA: TGCGCCAGCAGCCAAGATAGGGGTGTGCAGTTCTTC; CDR3: CASSQDRGVQFF; length: 12; V: TRBV4-1; J: TRBJ2-1; D: NA; size: once
DNA: TGTGCCACCAGTGCCGGGACAGGGTTTCTCTCGGAGACCCAGTACTTC; CDR3: CATSAGTGFLSETQYF; length: 16; V: TRBV24-1; J: TRBJ2-5; D: TRBD1; size: NA
DNA: TGTGCCAGCAGGCCGGGAAGGCGAAACACCATATATTTT; CDR3: CASRPGRRNTIYF; length: 13; V: TRBV6-5; J: TRBJ1-3; D: NA; size: few
DNA: TGCAGTGCTATTTCGGGGGAGGAGGTTTACTTT; CDR3: CSAISGEEVYF; length: 11; V: TRBV20-1; J: TRBJ1-1; D: NA; size: few
DNA: TGCGCCAGCAGCTCAGGGCCTTCACCCCTCCACTTT; CDR3: CASSSGPSPLHF; length: 12; V: TRBV5-1; J: TRBJ1-6; D: NA; size: NA
DNA: TGCGCCAGCAGTGATGCAGAGCAAGAGACCCAGTACTTC; CDR3: CASSDAEQETQYF; length: 13; V: TRBV10-1; J: TRBJ2-5; D: NA; size: few
DNA: TGCGCCAGCAGCCAAACGCCGGACAGTAGCTCCTACGAGCAGTACTTC; CDR3: CASSQTPDSSSYEQYF; length: 16; V: TRBV4-1; J: TRBJ2-7; D: NA; size: NA
DNA: TGTGCCAGCAGCTTTAGGCAGGGTGGTGGAAACACCATATATTTT; CDR3: CASSFRQGGGNTIYF; length: 15; V: TRBV7-2; J: TRBJ1-3; D: NA; size: NA
DNA: TGCAGTGTGGTAGCCGGAAGGCATCAGCCCCAGCATTTT; CDR3: CSVVAGRHQPQHF; length: 13; V: TRBV20-1; J: TRBJ1-5; D: NA; size: NA
DNA: TGCGCCAGCAGCCAAGAAGGGCATTTGGGGACAGGGACAGATACGCAGTATTTT; CDR3: CASSQEGHLGTGTDTQYF; length: 18; V: TRBV4-3; J: TRBJ2-3; D: TRBD1; size: many
DNA: TGTGCCAGCATCCTTTTGGGGCGCGGCAGAGCGAACACCGGGGAGCTGTTTTTT; CDR3: CASILLGRGRANTGELFF; length: 18; V: TRBV5-8; J: TRBJ2-2; D: NA; size: NA
DNA: TGCGCCAGCAGCCAAGATTTGGGGAGGGGGATCTATGGCTACACCTTC; CDR3: CASSQDLGRGIYGYTF; length: 16; V: TRBV4-3; J: TRBJ1-2; D: NA; size: NA
DNA: TGCAGTGCCCAGAACCCGGGACAGGGATCAGATTCACCCCTCCACTTT; CDR3: CSAQNPGQGSDSPLHF; length: 16; V: TRBV20-1; J: TRBJ1-6; D: TRBD1; size: few
DNA: TGTGCCAGCGGAAGAGAAACAGGGAACTATGGCTACACCTTC; CDR3: CASGRETGNYGYTF; length: 14; V: TRBV9; J: TRBJ1-2; D: NA; size: NA
DNA: TGTGCCATGTCTAGCGGGATTTACAATGAGCAGTTCTTC; CDR3: CAMSSGIYNEQFF; length: 13; V: TRBV10-3; J: TRBJ2-1; D: TRBD2; size: many
DNA: TGTGCCAGCAGCTTTAACGCACACAATGAGCAGTTCTTC; CDR3: CASSFNAHNEQFF; length: 13; V: TRBV7-2; J: TRBJ2-1; D: NA; size: few
DNA: TGTGCCAGCAGTTACCGGGGGGCGGACGGGGAGCTGTTTTTT; CDR3: CASSYRGADGELFF; length: 14; V: TRBV6-6; J: TRBJ2-2; D: NA; size: NA
DNA: TGTGCCAGCAGTTACTACGGATACAATGAGCAGTTCTTC; CDR3: CASSYYGYNEQFF; length: 13; V: TRBV6-5; J: TRBJ2-1; D: NA; size: NA
DNA: TGTGCCAGCAGTTACTCCGCACGCACAGATACGCAGTATTTT; CDR3: CASSYSARTDTQYF; length: 14; V: TRBV6-5; J: TRBJ2-3; D: NA; size: NA
DNA: TGTGCCAGCAGTGATACCGGGACAGAACCAGAGACCCAGTACTTC; CDR3: CASSDTGTEPETQYF; length: 15; V: TRBV28; J: TRBJ2-5; D: TRBD1; size: NA
DNA: TGTGCCAGCAGCAAAACAGGAGTGCCCCTCCACTTT; CDR3: CASSKTGVPLHF; length: 12; V: TRBV21-1; J: TRBJ1-6; D: NA; size: few
DNA: TGCGCCAGCACCCTAGCGGGGGAGAACACCGGGGAGCTGTTTTTT; CDR3: CASTLAGENTGELFF; length: 15; V: TRBV10-1; J: TRBJ2-2; D: TRBD2; size: few
DNA: TGTGCCAGTAGTATCCGGAGCGGGGGGCCGTGGGAGACCCAGTACTTC; CDR3: CASSIRSGGPWETQYF; length: 16; V: TRBV19; J: TRBJ2-5; D: TRBD2; size: many
DNA: TGTGCCAGCAGCTTACAGGAGACACCCCTCCACTTT; CDR3: CASSLQETPLHF; length: 12; V: TRBV7-9; J: TRBJ1-6; D: NA; size: NA
DNA: TGTGCCAGCAGCTTGGGGGGGTTTGGGACCCAGTACTTC; CDR3: CASSLGGFGTQYF; length: 13; V: TRBV5-6; J: TRBJ2-5; D: NA; size: NA
DNA: TGCGCCAGCAGCTCAGGACAGCCCAATCAGCCCCAGCATTTT; CDR3: CASSSGQPNQPQHF; length: 14; V: TRBV10-1; J: TRBJ1-5; D: NA; size: NA
DNA: TGTGCCAGCAGCCGCGGGACAGGGCTCACCGGGGAGCTGTTTTTT; CDR3: CASSRGTGLTGELFF; length: 15; V: TRBV7-3; J: TRBJ2-2; D: TRBD1; size: few
DNA: TGTGCCAGCAGCTTAGAATCAAGACAGGGGAGACACTATGGCTACACCTTC; CDR3: CASSLESRQGRHYGYTF; length: 17; V: TRBV7-2; J: TRBJ1-2; D: TRBD1; size: few